These T cell receptor beta chains were read from a single sample in a study of shared clonotypes between healthy human individuals. The data were produced by immunoSEQ multiplex PCR, yet TCRdb's version contains in-frame clones alone and is incomplete. The sample shows roughly 510,000 clones, 75% to 80% of them seen only once. The sample comprised PBMCs. The receptors were sampled from a woman aged 40 to 50 in good health. Some clones in this sample may be carry-over from other donors' samples. Each CDR3 is given with its conserved first and last residue. D genes are given only for firm matches. Not every row has a clone size; where given, it reads once, few, many or a size class.

d_call j_call v_call clone_size cdr3_nt cdr3_aa
TRBD1 TRBJ2-7 TRBV2 NA TGTGCCAGCAGGGGACAGCGCTACGAGCAGTACTTC CASRGQRYEQYF
NA TRBJ1-2 TRBV19 NA TGTGCCAGTAGTATCGTGGGAATTGACTATGGCTACACCTTC CASSIVGIDYGYTF
NA TRBJ1-2 TRBV6-1 NA TGTGCCAGCAGTGAAAAGGGGACCACCTATGGCTACACCTTC CASSEKGTTYGYTF
NA TRBJ2-3 TRBV18 NA TGTGCCAGCTCTGCTGCGACCAGCACAGATACGCAGTATTTT CASSAATSTDTQYF
NA TRBJ1-6 TRBV5-1 NA TGCGCCAGCAGCATAAACAAGGGCCGGGGTTCACCCCTCCACTTT CASSINKGRGSPLHF
NA TRBJ2-7 TRBV18 NA TGTGCCAGCTCACCACCTGCCGCCCCCGAGCAGTACTTC CASSPPAAPEQYF
TRBD2 TRBJ2-5 TRBV9 NA TGTGCCAGCAGCCGGGGGGTCCAAGAGACCCAGTACTTC CASSRGVQETQYF
TRBD1 TRBJ1-2 TRBV2 NA TGTGCCAGCAGTCCCAGAGGGACAGGGATAGGCTACACCTTC CASSPRGTGIGYTF
NA TRBJ1-1 TRBV20-1 NA TGCAGTGCCTTTAGGGGAGAAGCTTTCTTT CSAFRGEAFF
NA TRBJ2-7 TRBV30 NA TGTGCCTGGAATTTGGGAAGCTCCTACGAGCAGTACTTC CAWNLGSSYEQYF
NA TRBJ2-3 TRBV7-9 NA TGTGCCAGCAGCTTAGCTGTTACGCAGTATTTT CASSLAVTQYF
NA TRBJ1-5 TRBV18 NA TGTGCCAGCTCTCGAGGGGGTAGCGAGCAGCCCCAGCATTTT CASSRGGSEQPQHF
TRBD1 TRBJ2-2 TRBV7-9 NA TGTGCCAGCAGCTTCGGGACAGGGGGAACCGGGGAGCTGTTTTTT CASSFGTGGTGELFF
NA TRBJ2-2 TRBV30 NA TGTGCCTGGACGGAGGGGCGTGAGGCCGGGGAGCTGTTTTTT CAWTEGREAGELFF
NA TRBJ2-1 TRBV7-9 NA TGTGCCAGCAGCTTGTGGGTTTTGGATGAGCAGTTCTTC CASSLWVLDEQFF
TRBD2 TRBJ2-1 TRBV7-3 once TGTGCCAGCAGCTTTAGCGGGACCCTCGGTGAGCAGTTCTTC CASSFSGTLGEQFF
TRBD2 TRBJ2-5 TRBV11-2 NA TGTGCCAGCAGCTTAGATGGGACTAGCGAAGAGACCCAGTACTTC CASSLDGTSEETQYF
TRBD1 TRBJ1-2 TRBV5-1 NA TGCGCCAGCAGCCCGACCGACAGGGTGCAAGGCTACACCTTC CASSPTDRVQGYTF
NA TRBJ2-1 TRBV18 NA TGTGCCAGCTCACCAGGCCCCTCGTACAATGAGCAGTTCTTC CASSPGPSYNEQFF
NA TRBJ2-1 TRBV7-9 NA TGTGCCAGCAGCGGAAACTTATACAATGAGCAGTTCTTC CASSGNLYNEQFF
TRBD1 TRBJ2-7 TRBV5-1 NA TGCGCCAGCAGCTTGGTTGCAGGGGGTACCTACGAGCAGTACTTC CASSLVAGGTYEQYF
NA TRBJ1-2 TRBV28 NA TGTGCCAGCAGTACCCCTTCCGGGGGCGCAGTGGGCTACACCTTC CASSTPSGGAVGYTF
NA TRBJ1-1 TRBV15 NA TGTGCCACCAGCAGAGATCGGCAGAAGAACACTGAAGCTTTCTTT CATSRDRQKNTEAFF
NA TRBJ2-3 TRBV7-2 NA TGTGCCAGCAGCCACCCACCTAGCACAGATACGCAGTATTTT CASSHPPSTDTQYF
NA TRBJ2-3 TRBV5-6 NA TGTGCCAGCAGCTTGGACTGGGGAGATACGCAGTATTTT CASSLDWGDTQYF
TRBD1 TRBJ2-7 TRBV28 NA TGTGCCAGCAGGACAGGGGGCTTCCACGAGCAGTACTTC CASRTGGFHEQYF
NA TRBJ1-2 TRBV19 NA TGTGCCAGTAGTATAGATGAGAGGGGAGAAGGCAACTATGGCTACACCTTC CASSIDERGEGNYGYTF
TRBD2 TRBJ2-7 TRBV27 NA TGTGCCAGCAGTAAACTAGCGGGAGCTGACGAGCAGTACTTC CASSKLAGADEQYF
NA TRBJ2-7 TRBV5-1 NA TGCGCCAGCAGCTTGACATTCGGGGGACCCTACGAGCAGTACTTC CASSLTFGGPYEQYF
TRBD2 TRBJ2-7 TRBV29-1 NA TGCAGCGTCAGACTAGCGGGACGGTACGAGCAGTACTTC CSVRLAGRYEQYF
NA TRBJ1-3 TRBV7-9 once TGTGCCAGCAGCTTACTAACAGAGGGACACGGAAACACCATATATTTT CASSLLTEGHGNTIYF
NA TRBJ2-5 TRBV28 NA TGTGCCAGCAGTTCGGTAGGGGGAGAGACCCAGTACTTC CASSSVGGETQYF
NA TRBJ1-1 TRBV28 few TGTGCCAGCAGTTTAATCGGGAGTTCAGCTTTCTTT CASSLIGSSAFF
NA TRBJ1-2 TRBV5-1 NA TGCGCCAGCAGCTTGGTCGGGGGTGCGGCCTATGGCTACACCTTC CASSLVGGAAYGYTF
NA TRBJ2-7 TRBV18 once TGTGCCAGCTCACCTCCGGAAACATACGAGCAGTACTTC CASSPPETYEQYF
TRBD2 TRBJ2-1 TRBV19 NA TGTGCCAGTCGGCAAGGGACTAGCGGGAGTAATGAGCAGTTCTTC CASRQGTSGSNEQFF
TRBD2 TRBJ2-1 TRBV7-8 NA TGTGCCAGCAGCTCACGAAGGCTAGCGGGAAAGGAGCAGTTCTTC CASSSRRLAGKEQFF
NA TRBJ2-5 TRBV19 once TGTGCCAGTAGTGCAACTAGTTACGAGACCCAGTACTTC CASSATSYETQYF
NA TRBJ2-2 TRBV6-4 NA TGTGCCAGCAGTGTAGGGAACACCGGGGAGCTGTTTTTT CASSVGNTGELFF
NA TRBJ2-7 TRBV7-2 NA TGTGCCAGCAGCTTGGCCAATACCTACGAGCAGTACTTC CASSLANTYEQYF
TRBD2 TRBJ2-1 TRBV5-6 NA TGTGCCAGCAGCTCTACTTTTAGCGGGAGCTACTACAATGAGCAGTTCTTC CASSSTFSGSYYNEQFF